This TCR beta chain was retrieved from a study of blood T cell repertoires in COVID-19 (dated by TCRdb to about 2020). The study in broad terms: The collaborator samples originated in the United States, Italy and Spain and spanned the acute and convalescent phases of COVID-19. A de-identified subject ID, COVID-19 status, age in years and sex were almost always included in the sample metadata. A freely available public database, intended as a resource for researchers studying the immune response to SARS-CoV-2, is where the repertoires were released. Samples came from the ongoing ImmuneRACE study (first 160 participants) plus 1,254 subjects from 6 global collaborators. HLA class I and class II types, where available, came from metadata supplied by the sample provider rather than from assay-based typing. The material from the prospective study consisted of cDNA or gDNA derived from T cells, B-cell-depleted T cells, or PBMCs. Deeply sampled blood TCRbeta repertoires from subjects exposed to, actively infected with, or recovered from COVID-19 were included in the dataset.

Each collaborating institution followed its own protocols to collect whole blood in K2EDTA tubes. Collaborator samples were shipped for TCRbeta analysis as frozen whole blood, isolated PBMCs, or DNA extracted from either sample type. General study outcomes and caveats: The amount of clinical and demographic metadata varied by source and participant and was provided uncurated.

Trimming takes 5 bases off V and 4 bases off J; junction bases not matched to a gene: 6. The CDR3, from cysteine to phenylalanine, totals 16 residues. This entry keeps only the CDR3 DNA: 48 bases, framed from base 1. CDR1 is given as SNHLY and CDR2 as FYNNEI, both from the germline V gene. TCRbeta CDR3 regions were amplified from genomic DNA by means of the immunoSEQ Assay, a bias-controlled multiplex PCR. Processing in the source paper ran as follows. Nucleated cell counts per sample were estimated from amplification of reference gene primers within the assay. To quantify the absolute abundance of each unique TCRbeta CDR3 rearrangement, sequence reads were collapsed and filtered. Productive Simpson clonality was computed per sample as the square root of Simpson's diversity index over productive rearrangements. The clones in this table, taken by TCRdb from immuneACCESS, are in-frame only. Not every clone is retained; where verified, under half of the shortfall comes from an unresolved V gene, and the cause of the rest is unknown. V and J calls and clone size follow that table, whereas D and trimming were derived from the DNA. The sample data list roughly 140,000 clones, and approximately 80% of these were observed just once. Less than 4.5% of the sample comes from the top ten.

To note about this clone: Its antigen has not been determined. No per-base quality is available; no much larger clone lies one base away.

Sample: peripheral blood. This receptor was taken from a woman of 80 years or more with acute or convalescent COVID-19. The V and J genes are TRBV2 and TRBJ2-5; 14 bases in the middle match TRBD2. The CDR3 amino acid sequence is: CASSTGLAGDLETQYF. DNA sequence: TGTGCCAGCAGTACGGGACTAGCGGGAGATTTAGAGACCCAGTACTTC.